This T cell receptor (beta chain) emerged from a study of T cell clonality in common variable immunodeficiency. Notes on the study in general: Shared TCRbeta clones were fewer between CVID subjects than controls.

This clone was seen ten or more times. As yet, its antigen is unknown. The CDR3 extends 3 residues past the end of the read, so its final part is completed from the germline J gene. Sequencing was performed with immunoSEQ multiplex PCR; in TCRdb, only in-frame clones are kept and a portion is missing. Sampling found more than 35,000 clones, none seen once. Germline CDR1 is PRHDT and CDR2 is FYEKMQ (reference sequence). V was clipped by 1 base and J by 6 bases; unmatched bases: 11. The CDR3 contains 17 residues. The sequence was obtained from a person between 18 and 75 years old in good health. Sequencing was carried out using peripheral blood mononuclear cells. V and J are TRBV13 and TRBJ1-1, with 10 bases fitting TRBD1. The CDR3 sequence: CASSLAPGTGEEAEAFF. The CDR3 DNA, read in part, is TGTGCCAGCAGCTTAGCTCCCGGGACAGGGGAGGAGGCTGAA.